This paragraph reports one T cell receptor (beta chain). As to time point: persistent/refractory GD, antithyroid drugs over 5 years with positive TRAb. PBMC RNA was the source of the TCR library. Graves' disease diagnosis followed American Thyroid Association guidelines. This record belongs to a study of regulatory T cells in long-lasting Graves disease. The CDR3 sequence is 16 residues long. CDR1 and CDR2 from the germline V gene are SGHTA and FQGNSA. V lost 6 bases, J lost 1 base, and 8 bases stayed unmatched. The authors built TCR beta libraries using iRepertoire HTBI primers and Arm-PCR of CDR3 regions. In TCRdb, the multiplex PCR reads were re-called with MiXCR into one record per CDR3 protein. The sample has some 420,000 distinct CDR3 sequences; 22% are singletons.

The chain has TRBV7-2 and TRBJ2-3; 9 bases line up with TRBD1. This TCR came from a female donor with Graves disease. Sequenced here: peripheral blood mononuclear cells (PBMCs), sampled when the disease was refractory, from a patient treated with antithyroid drugs. CDR3 sequence (DNA): TGTGCCAGCAGTCCTCGGACAGGGGCCCGCACAGATACGCAGTATTTT. Translation gives CASSPRTGARTDTQYF.